This T cell receptor beta chain was sequenced in a study of cytomegalovirus exposure and HLA in healthy donors. General study results and limits: As immune exposure information, only CMV serostatus was available. In all likelihood, a cluster of highly shared sequence variants was a sequencing artifact. Analysis was carried out at a later point, and it linked a missense DCLRE1C variant to TCR beta V- and J-gene trimming.

This CDR3 has 15 residues. V was pared by 3 bases and J by 3 bases, with 6 bases of the junction left unmatched. CDR1 and CDR2 (germline): PRHDT, FYEKMQ (reference sequence). The PCR contained 60 Vbeta and 13 Jbeta primers. Only in-frame clones appear in the TCRdb table, and some are missing; sequencing was by immunoSEQ multiplex PCR. The repertoire includes 140,000 to 150,000 clones, around a tenth of them detected once, and about 2% sits in the top ten. About this clone: Its antigen remains unidentified.

Sequenced input: PBMCs. This chain connects TRBV13 to TRBJ2-7; TRBD1 matches 9 bases. This receptor was identified in a male donor in good health and CMV-seronegative. CDR3 residues: CASSFSPGQGYEQYF. CDR3 nucleotide sequence: TGTGCCAGCAGCTTCTCCCCGGGACAGGGCTACGAGCAGTACTTC.